This TCR beta chain stems from a study of Tregs in tolerant kidney transplant recipients. The V end lost 2 bases, the J end lost 2 bases, and 12 bases lay between the germline ends. Germline V gene data show CDR1 as MNHEY and CDR2 as SVGAGI. The CDR3 loop spans 15 amino acids. Clones were sequenced by immunoSEQ multiplex PCR, and TCRdb holds only the in-frame ones, with some missing. The table records fewer than 100,000 clones, 93% of them present only once. The sample was CD4+ T cells from blood, taken before the transplant. The TCR comes from a human donor who received a combined kidney and bone marrow transplant. The chain joins TRBV6-5 to TRBJ2-5, with D maybe TRBD2 (7 bases). Here the CDR3 DNA reads TGTGCCAGCAGTTACGCGGGGGCCGCTCAAGAGACCCAGTACTTC. Translation: CASSYAGAAQETQYF.